The 9 T cell receptor beta chains below come from one sample, sequenced in a study of cytomegalovirus exposure and HLA in healthy donors. In the PCR, 60 Vbeta and 13 Jbeta primers were used. Sequenced by immunoSEQ multiplex PCR; TCRdb stores in-frame clones only, minus some. The sample includes over 200,000 clones, about 80% of them seen just once. Material: PBMCs. Receptors originate from a woman aged 40 to 50 in good health and CMV-seronegative.

The gene calls are TRBV11-2 and TRBJ2-1; TRBD2 matches at 11 bases. This CDR3 spans 16 amino acids. In germline, CDR1 is SGHAT, CDR2 FQNNGV. Trimming removed 1 base from V and 7 bases from J; junction bases left unmatched: 6. Written as DNA, the CDR3 is TGTGCCAGCAGCTTAGGGCTGACTAGCGGGGCAAATGAGCAGTTCTTC. It specifies CASSLGLTSGANEQFF.

This chain joins TRBV5-1 and TRBJ2-2, with TRBD2 matching 11 bases. Germline V gives CDR1 SGHRS, CDR2 YFSETQ. Unmatched junction bases numbered 1, after V lost 0 bases and J lost 3 bases. The CDR3 runs 16 residues. CDR3 region: CASSLELAGDTGELFF. CDR3 DNA sequence: TGCGCCAGCAGCTTGGAACTAGCGGGGGACACCGGGGAGCTGTTTTTT. Variable domain in full (rest from reference TRBV5-1 and TRBJ2-2): KAGVTQTPRYLIKTRGQQVTLSCSPISGHRSVSWYQQTPGQGLQFLFEYFSETQRNKGNFPGRFSGRQFSNSRSEMNVSTLELGDSALYLCASSLELAGDTGELFFGEGSRLTVL.

The CDR3 nucleotides read TGTGCCAGCAGCTTATATGGGGACAGGGAAGCTTTCTTT. Its protein is CASSLYGDREAFF. This chain joins TRBV7-2 and TRBJ1-1; TRBD1 aligns across 8 bases. CDR1 is SGHTA, CDR2 FQGNSA, per germline. V lost 2 bases, J lost 8 bases, and 4 bases stayed unmatched. CDR3 length: 13 residues.

The V and J genes are TRBV18 and TRBJ2-7; D is possibly TRBD1 (7 bases). Per the germline V gene, CDR1 is KGHSH and CDR2 is LQKENI. Trimming removed 2 bases from V and 5 bases from J, with 13 bases in between. The CDR3 extends over 14 amino acids. In DNA, the CDR3 is TGTGCCAGCTCACCAACACTCAGGGGGGACGAGCAGTACTTC. Protein: CASSPTLRGDEQYF.

The chain uses TRBV7-8 and TRBJ2-5; a weak D match, TRBD2 (6 bases). Trimming shortened V by 5 bases and J by 5 bases, and 9 bases separated the two germline ends. This CDR3 has 12 residues. Germline CDR1 SGHVS, CDR2 FQNEAQ. The DNA for the CDR3 is TGTGCCAGCAGCCCGGGGGTGGAGACCCAGTACTTC. Translating gives CASSPGVETQYF. Filled out from reference TRBV7-8 and TRBJ2-5, the complete variable domain reads GAGVSQSPRYKVAKRGQDVALRCDPISGHVSLFWYQQALGQGPEFLTYFQNEAQLDKSGLPSDRFFAERPEGSVSTLKIQRTQQEDSAVYLCASSPGVETQYFGPGTRLLVL.

The chain couples TRBV4-3 to TRBJ2-5; 8 bases fit TRBD1. Germline CDR1 and CDR2: LGHNA and YSLEER. The CDR3 runs 14 residues. After removal of 0 bases from V and 5 bases from J, the junction contained 2 bases not matched to a gene. The CDR3 spells CASSQDDRGETQYF. CDR3 bases: TGCGCCAGCAGCCAAGATGACAGGGGTGAGACCCAGTACTTC.

The chain joins TRBV7-9 to TRBJ2-1; 11 bases map to TRBD2. Germline V gene data show CDR1 as SEHNR and CDR2 as FQNEAQ (reference sequence). The CDR3 has 17 amino acids. V dropped 4 bases and J dropped 4; count of bases not matched to a gene: 9. CDR3 in amino acids: CASSWAIAGGTYNEQFF. The CDR3 nucleotides read TGTGCCAGCAGCTGGGCGATAGCGGGGGGGACGTACAATGAGCAGTTCTTC.

The chain couples TRBV7-2 to TRBJ1-4, with a weak D call TRBD1 (5 bases). This CDR3 has 14 residues. The V end was cut by 2 bases, the J end by 8 bases, with 12 bases between. Germline CDR1 and CDR2: SGHTA and FQGNSA. The CDR3 loop is CASSLSGASEKLFF. The CDR3, as DNA: TGTGCCAGCAGCTTAAGCGGGGCGTCCGAAAAACTGTTTTTT.

The rearrangement uses TRBV27 and TRBJ2-7; D is perhaps TRBD2 (5 bases). Germline loops: CDR1 MNHEY, CDR2 SMNVEV (reference sequence). V dropped 2 bases and J dropped 1 base, with 15 bases sitting between them. CDR3 length: 16 amino acids. CDR3 region: CASSLGLGRRSYEQYF. CDR3 nucleotide sequence: TGTGCCAGCAGTTTAGGGTTGGGTAGGAGGTCCTACGAGCAGTACTTC.